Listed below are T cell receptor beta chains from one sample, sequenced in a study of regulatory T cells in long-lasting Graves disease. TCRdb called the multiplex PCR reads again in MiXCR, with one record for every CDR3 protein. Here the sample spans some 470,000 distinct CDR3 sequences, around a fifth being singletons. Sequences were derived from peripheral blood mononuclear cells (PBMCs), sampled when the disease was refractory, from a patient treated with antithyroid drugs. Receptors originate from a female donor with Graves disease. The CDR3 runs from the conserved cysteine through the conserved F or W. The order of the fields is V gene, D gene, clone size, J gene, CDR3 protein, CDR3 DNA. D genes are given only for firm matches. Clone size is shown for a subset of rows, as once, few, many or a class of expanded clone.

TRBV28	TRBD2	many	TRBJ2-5	CASSLYLAGEETQYF	TGTGCCAGCAGCCTCTACCTAGCGGGGGAAGAGACCCAGTACTTC
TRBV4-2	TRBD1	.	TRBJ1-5	CASSQDRQGAGNQPQHF	TGTGCCAGCAGCCAAGATCGACAGGGCGCTGGCAATCAGCCCCAGCATTTT
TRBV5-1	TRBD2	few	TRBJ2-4	CASSRDLTSGSLAKNIQYF	TGCGCCAGCAGCAGAGACCTGACTAGCGGGTCTCTAGCCAAAAACATTCAGTACTTC
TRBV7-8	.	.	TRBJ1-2	CASSQSATTNYGYTF	TGTGCCAGCAGCCAATCGGCGACAACTAACTATGGCTACACCTTC
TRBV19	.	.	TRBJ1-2	CASSITENYGYTF	TGTGCCAGTAGTATAACCGAAAACTATGGCTACACCTTC
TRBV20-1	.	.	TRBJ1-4	CSARGTGYEKLFF	TGCAGTGCTAGAGGAACAGGGTATGAAAAACTGTTTTTT
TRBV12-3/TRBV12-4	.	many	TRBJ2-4	CASSSMAKNIQYF	TGTGCCAGCAGTTCCATGGCCAAAAACATTCAGTACTTC
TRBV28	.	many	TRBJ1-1	CASSLGSGAAFF	TGTGCCAGCAGTTTAGGGAGTGGGGCGGCTTTCTTT
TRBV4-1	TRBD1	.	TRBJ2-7	CASSLGQDLSYEQYF	TGCGCCAGCAGCCTAGGACAGGATCTCTCCTACGAGCAGTACTTC
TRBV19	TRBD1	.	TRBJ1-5	CASSDRGTLHNQPQHF	TGTGCCAGCTCGGACAGGGGGACACTCCACAATCAGCCCCAGCATTTT
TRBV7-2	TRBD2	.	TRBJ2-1	CASSLELAGGHNEQFF	TGTGCCAGCAGCTTAGAACTAGCGGGAGGGCACAATGAGCAGTTCTTC
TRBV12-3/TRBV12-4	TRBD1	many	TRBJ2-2	CASRGQGAGELFF	TGTGCCAGCAGGGGACAGGGGGCCGGGGAGCTGTTTTTT